Presented here are 27 T cell receptor beta chains from one specimen sequenced in a study of control samples from healthy donors and cancer patients (dated by TCRdb to 2020 to 2022). To prepare the library, the immunoSEQ multiplex PCR assay was applied. TCRdb re-hosts the immuneACCESS table, in-frame sequences only. Its copies lack some clones; in the studies checked, an unresolved V gene accounts for under half of them, and the cause for the rest is not known. The table for this sample lists 150,000 to 200,000 clones; 91% of them were counted only once. The ten largest clones take up about 1.6% of the sample. Sequenced material: blood. The receptors come from a woman in her thirties in good health.

This chain uses TRBV5-1 with TRBJ2-5; 9 bases match TRBD2. The CDR3 covers 16 residues. Germline CDR1 SGHRS, CDR2 YFSETQ. Trimming removed 0 bases from V and 1 base from J; junction bases left unmatched: 4. The CDR3 nucleotides are TGCGCCAGCAGCTTGGCGACTAGCGGACCCCAAGAGACCCAGTACTTC. It specifies CASSLATSGPQETQYF.

The J gene is TRBJ2-7, the V gene TRBV6-5; TRBD1 might be the D (5 bases). From germline, CDR1 is MNHEY and CDR2 SVGAGI. Trimming took off 6 bases at V and 2 bases at J, with 14 bases between the two ends. The CDR3 has 14 residues. As DNA, the CDR3 is TGTGCCAGCAGCCCCCCGCGACAGCCCTACGAGCAGTACTTC. Its translation: CASSPPRQPYEQYF.

This chain connects TRBV19 to TRBJ2-1; 11 nucleotides line up with TRBD2. The V gene's germline CDR1 is LNHDA and CDR2 SQIVND (reference sequence). The CDR3 consists of 15 residues. With V trimmed by 3 bases and J by 8 bases, 6 bases remained unmatched. CDR3 sequence: CASSIRSGRADEQFF. The CDR3 region has the DNA TGTGCCAGTAGTATTCGTAGCGGGAGGGCTGATGAGCAGTTCTTC.

The chain recombines TRBV7-2 with TRBJ2-3; 10 bases align to TRBD2. J gave up 0 bases and V 5 bases, and 5 bases lay outside the gene matches. The germline gives CDR1 SGHTA, CDR2 FQGNSA. The CDR3 is made up of 16 amino acids. CDR3 region: CASSNGLAASTDTQYF. CDR3 bases: TGTGCCAGCAGCAACGGACTAGCGGCTAGCACAGATACGCAGTATTTT.

CDR3 sequence: CASSRDSYEQYF. The CDR3 DNA follows: TGTGCCAGCAGCAGGGACTCCTACGAGCAGTACTTC. The J gene is TRBJ2-7, the V gene TRBV11-1; D ambiguous. CDR3 size: 12 residues. Trimming shortened V by 5 bases and J by 0 bases, and 5 bases separated the two germline ends. The germline CDR1 and CDR2 sequences are SGHAT and FQDESV (reference sequence).

This clone was observed once. CDR3 region: CASSLGTSNEQFF. CDR3 sequence (DNA): TGTGCCAGCAGCTTAGGGACTAGCAATGAGCAGTTCTTC. The rearrangement links TRBV11-2 to TRBJ2-1, with 7 nucleotides matching TRBD2. V gave up 1 base and J gave up 6 bases; unmatched junction bases: 0. Germline V gene data show CDR1 as SGHAT and CDR2 as FQNNGV. The CDR3 extends over 13 amino acids.

This chain uses TRBV6-5 with TRBJ1-1; no clear D. Germline CDR1 is MNHEY and CDR2 is SVGAGI. Trimming took off 3 bases at V and 0 bases at J, with 5 bases between the two ends. The CDR3 covers 13 residues. The CDR3 spells CASSYSMNTEAFF. For the CDR3, the DNA is TGTGCCAGCAGTTATAGCATGAACACTGAAGCTTTCTTT.

The chain couples TRBV18 to TRBJ1-1; 9 bases fit TRBD1. After removal of 4 bases from V and 12 bases from J, the junction contained 9 bases not matched to a gene. This CDR3 contains 13 residues. Germline loops: CDR1 KGHSH, CDR2 LQKENI. The CDR3: CASSQPGTGLTFF. The CDR3 bases are TGTGCCAGCTCACAGCCCGGGACAGGGCTGACTTTCTTT.

This clone came up once. This chain uses TRBV11-1 with TRBJ2-7, with 9 positions matching TRBD1. Germline CDR1 reads SGHAT; CDR2 reads FQDESV (reference sequence). The CDR3 loop spans 15 amino acids. Trimming removed 6 bases from V and 3 bases from J; junction bases left unmatched: 9. CDR3 nucleotide sequence: TGTGCCAGCAGACGCCAACAGGGGGCGAGCTACGAGCAGTACTTC. This codes for CASRRQQGASYEQYF. Drawing the rest from reference TRBV11-1 and TRBJ2-7, the complete variable domain is EAEVAQSPRYKITEKSQAVAFWCDPISGHATLYWYRQILGQGPELLVQFQDESVVDDSQLPKDRFSAERLKGVDSTLKIQPAELGDSAMYLCASRRQQGASYEQYFGPGTRLTVT.

On this clone: This same CDR3 is encoded by further DNA sequences in the sample. The rearrangement links TRBV30 to TRBJ1-5; the D is unclear. The CDR3 extends over 13 amino acids. Trimming stripped 0 bases from V and 1 base from J, with 4 bases between. From germline, CDR1 is GTSNPN and CDR2 SVGIG (reference sequence). CDR3 in DNA: TGTGCCTGGAGTGTGGGGAGCAATCAGCCCCAGCATTTT. Protein: CAWSVGSNQPQHF.

The chain is built from TRBV3-1 (or the pseudogene TRBV3-2) and TRBJ2-1; possibly TRBD2 for D (6 bases). Germline V lookup: CDR1 LGHDT, CDR2 YNNKEL (reference sequence). V was cut by 0 bases and J by 5 bases, with 11 bases left in between. The CDR3 is 15 residues long. The CDR3 loop reads CASSQDWGVDNEQFF. The CDR3 DNA reads as TGTGCCAGCAGCCAAGATTGGGGGGTTGACAATGAGCAGTTCTTC.

J is TRBJ2-5 and V is TRBV2; TRBD1 matches at 8 bases. Trimming took 6 bases from V and 2 from J; bases not matched to a gene: 8. The CDR3 is made up of 15 amino acids. From germline, CDR1 is SNHLY and CDR2 FYNNEI. The CDR3 sequence: CASRDRGPPQETQYF. CDR3 bases: TGTGCCAGCAGAGACAGGGGCCCCCCTCAAGAGACCCAGTACTTC.

This clone was counted once. V is TRBV14 and J is TRBJ2-7; 14 bases map to TRBD2. CDR1 and CDR2 from the germline V gene are SGHDN and FVKESK. Trimming took 5 bases from V and 5 from J; bases not matched to a gene: 11. The CDR3 sequence is 17 residues long. The CDR3 region has the DNA TGTGCCAGCAGCAGGGAGGGACTAGCGGGAGTTTACAACGAGCAGTACTTC. The encoded protein is CASSREGLAGVYNEQYF. The full variable domain, in which reference TRBV14 and TRBJ2-7 provide the parts outside the CDR3, is EAGVTQFPSHSVIEKGQTVTLRCDPISGHDNLYWYRRVMGKEIKFLLHFVKESKQDESGMPNNRFLAERTGGTYSTLKVQPAELEDSGVYFCASSREGLAGVYNEQYFGPGTRLTVT.

In its sample, this clone was seen once. This chain connects TRBV9 to TRBJ1-6; tentatively, D is TRBD1 (5 bases). This CDR3 has 13 amino acids. The germline V gene encodes CDR1 SGDLS and CDR2 YYNGEE. The germline V and J ends were trimmed by 5 bases and 4 bases, with 7 bases remaining between them. The DNA for the CDR3 is TGTGCCAGCAGTGGACATTATAATTCACCCCTCCACTTT. Protein product: CASSGHYNSPLHF.

This clone was counted once. The chain combines TRBV20-1 with TRBJ1-5; D gene unclear. This CDR3 has 15 residues. V was shortened by 3 bases and J by 0 bases, with 12 bases between the two germline ends. Germline V gene lookup returns CDR1 DFQATT and CDR2 SNEGSKA (reference sequence). In nucleotides, the CDR3 is TGCAGTGCTAGTAGGGCAGGTCCTAGCAATCAGCCCCAGCATTTT. Translating gives CSASRAGPSNQPQHF.

The rearrangement uses TRBV4-3 and TRBJ2-1, with D perhaps matching TRBD2 (6 bases). In germline, CDR1 is LGHNA, CDR2 YSLEER. Trimming pared 0 bases from V and 4 bases from J, leaving 13 bases between. The CDR3 extends over 16 amino acids. The CDR3 sequence: CASSQDPTRGYNEQFF. CDR3 DNA: TGCGCCAGCAGCCAAGATCCGACTAGGGGATACAATGAGCAGTTCTTC.

CDR3 protein: CASGQGAYNSPLHF. CDR3 nucleotides: TGTGCCAGCGGACAGGGGGCCTATAATTCACCCCTCCACTTT. The chain carries TRBV19 and TRBJ1-6, with 10 bases lining up with TRBD1. With 9 bases clipped from V and 2 bases from J, the junction kept 1 base outside the gene matches. This CDR3 contains 14 residues. Germline V CDR1 and CDR2: LNHDA, SQIVND (reference sequence).

The chain carries TRBV18 and TRBJ2-7; D not certain. This CDR3 is 13 amino acids long. CDR1 KGHSH and CDR2 LQKENI come from the germline V gene. V was pared by 3 bases and J by 3 bases, with 9 bases between. The CDR3 bases are TGTGCCAGCTCACCCCTTGGAAGCTACGAGCAGTACTTC. This translates into CASSPLGSYEQYF.

The rearrangement links TRBV7-2 to TRBJ1-3, with D uncertain. CDR3 size: 15 residues. The germline CDR1 and CDR2 sequences are SGHTA and FQGNSA. Trimming pared 1 base from V and 0 bases from J, leaving 7 bases between. The CDR3 region has the DNA TGTGCCAGCAGCTTAGACAAGAGCTCTGGAAACACCATATATTTT. This encodes CASSLDKSSGNTIYF.

The chain recombines TRBV3-1 (or the pseudogene TRBV3-2) with TRBJ1-5; the match to TRBD1 covers 10 bases. V was clipped by 6 bases and J by 0 bases; unmatched bases: 14. Germline values: CDR1 LGHDT, CDR2 YNNKEL (reference sequence). The CDR3 runs to 19 residues. The CDR3 protein is CASSPSRDRGPYSNQPQHF. In nucleotides, the CDR3 is TGTGCCAGCAGTCCATCCCGGGACAGGGGCCCTTATAGCAATCAGCCCCAGCATTTT.

V usage is TRBV13 and J usage is TRBJ1-2; D call uncertain. V dropped 0 bases and J dropped 8 bases, with 7 bases sitting between them. Per germline, CDR1 PRHDT and CDR2 FYEKMQ (reference sequence). This CDR3 is built from 12 residues. The CDR3 is CASSLGTLGYTF. The DNA for the CDR3 is TGTGCCAGCAGCTTAGGGACTTTGGGCTACACCTTC.

This chain connects TRBV5-4 to TRBJ2-1; 14 nucleotides match TRBD2. The V segment lost 4 bases and the J segment 7 bases; nucleotides outside the gene matches: 4. Germline-derived CDR1 and CDR2 are SGHNT and YYREEE (reference sequence). The CDR3 covers 15 residues. This CDR3 reads CASSPGTSGSNEQFF. In DNA form, the CDR3 reads TGTGCCAGCAGCCCCGGGACTAGCGGGAGTAATGAGCAGTTCTTC.

This sequence joins TRBV10-1 and TRBJ2-1; 9 nucleotides match TRBD1. This CDR3 region has 15 residues. From germline, CDR1 is WNHNN and CDR2 SYGVQD (reference sequence). V shed 4 bases, J shed 3 bases, and the junction held 4 bases outside the gene matches. The CDR3 DNA follows: TGCGCCAGCAGTGCCGGGACAGGGCTCTACAATGAGCAGTTCTTC. This encodes CASSAGTGLYNEQFF.

This chain connects TRBV5-4 to TRBJ1-6, with TRBD1 matching over 7 bases. This CDR3 comprises 15 residues. CDR1 and CDR2 (germline): SGHNT, YYREEE (reference sequence). V lost 5 bases to trimming and J lost 6 bases; unmatched junction nucleotides: 8. The CDR3 nucleotides read TGTGCCAGCAGACAGACAGGGCCCCCTAATTCACCCCTCCACTTT. Residues: CASRQTGPPNSPLHF.

This clone showed up just once. This chain links TRBV2 with TRBJ2-4, with D maybe TRBD1 (6 bases). The V gene lost 9 bases and the J gene lost 4 bases, with 13 bases spanning the gap. CDR1 is SNHLY and CDR2 is FYNNEI in the germline V gene. This CDR3 comprises 13 residues. As DNA, the CDR3 is TGTGCCAGTGGGGGACACCCGAAAAACATTCAGTACTTC. It codes for CASGGHPKNIQYF.

This sequence joins TRBV5-6 and TRBJ2-1; 8 nucleotides align to TRBD2. The V segment lost 4 bases and the J segment 5 bases; nucleotides outside the gene matches: 2. The CDR3 is made up of 13 amino acids. CDR1 is SGHDT and CDR2 is YYEEEE in the germline V gene. In nucleotides, the CDR3 is TGTGCCAGCAGCATTAGCGGGAACAATGAGCAGTTCTTC. Its protein is CASSISGNNEQFF.

V is TRBV19 and J is TRBJ1-1, with a tentative D call TRBD1 (6 bases). V was trimmed by 5 bases and J by 2 bases, leaving 12 bases between them. The germline V gene encodes CDR1 LNHDA and CDR2 SQIVND (reference sequence). The CDR3 is made up of 14 amino acids. CDR3 DNA sequence: TGTGCCAGTAGTCCCAAGGGGGGAAACACTGAAGCTTTCTTT. Translating it yields CASSPKGGNTEAFF. Based on the CDR3 plus reference TRBV19 and TRBJ1-1, the full variable domain is DGGITQSPKYLFRKEGQNVTLSCEQNLNHDAMYWYRQDPGQGLRLIYYSQIVNDFQKGDIAEGYSVSREKKESFPLTVTSAQKNPTAFYLCASSPKGGNTEAFFGQGTRLTVV.